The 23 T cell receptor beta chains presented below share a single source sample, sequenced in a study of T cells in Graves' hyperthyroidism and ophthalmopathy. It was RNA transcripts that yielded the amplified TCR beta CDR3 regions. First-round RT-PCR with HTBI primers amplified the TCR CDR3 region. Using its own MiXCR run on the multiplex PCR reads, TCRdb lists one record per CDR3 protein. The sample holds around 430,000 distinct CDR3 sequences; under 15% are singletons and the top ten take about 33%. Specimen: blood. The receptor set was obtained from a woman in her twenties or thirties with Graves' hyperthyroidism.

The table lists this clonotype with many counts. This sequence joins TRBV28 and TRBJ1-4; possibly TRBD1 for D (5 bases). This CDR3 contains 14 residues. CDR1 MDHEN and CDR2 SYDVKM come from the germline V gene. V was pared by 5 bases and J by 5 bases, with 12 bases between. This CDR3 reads CASSRQLKNEKLFF. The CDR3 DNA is TGTGCCAGCAGTCGACAGTTGAAGAATGAAAAACTGTTTTTT.

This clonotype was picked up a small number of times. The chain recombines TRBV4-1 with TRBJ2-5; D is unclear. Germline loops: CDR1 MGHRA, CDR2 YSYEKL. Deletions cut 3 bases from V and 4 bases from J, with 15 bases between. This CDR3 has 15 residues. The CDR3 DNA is TGCGCCAGCAGCCAGGCCCCCCAGTGGGGAGAGACCCAGTACTTC. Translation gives CASSQAPQWGETQYF.

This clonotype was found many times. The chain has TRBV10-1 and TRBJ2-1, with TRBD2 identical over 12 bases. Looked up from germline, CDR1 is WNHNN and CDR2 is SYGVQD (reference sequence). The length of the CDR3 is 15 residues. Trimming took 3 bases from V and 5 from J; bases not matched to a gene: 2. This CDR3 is CASSELAGGHNEQFF. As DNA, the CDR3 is TGCGCCAGCAGTGAACTAGCGGGAGGACACAATGAGCAGTTCTTC.

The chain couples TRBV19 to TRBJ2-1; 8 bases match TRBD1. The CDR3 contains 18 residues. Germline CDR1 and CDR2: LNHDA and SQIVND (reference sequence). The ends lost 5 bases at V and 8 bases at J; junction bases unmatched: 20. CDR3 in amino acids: CASSPATLGQGGGYEQFF. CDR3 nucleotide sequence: TGTGCCAGTAGTCCTGCAACTCTCGGACAGGGAGGAGGGTATGAGCAGTTCTTC.

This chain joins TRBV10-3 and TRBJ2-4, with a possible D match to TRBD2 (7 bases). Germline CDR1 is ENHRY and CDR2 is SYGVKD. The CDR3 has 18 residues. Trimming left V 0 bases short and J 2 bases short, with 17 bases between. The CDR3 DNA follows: TGTGCCATCAGTGAGTCGGATGTGAGGGGGGGTACCAAAAACATTCAGTACTTC. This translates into CAISESDVRGGTKNIQYF.

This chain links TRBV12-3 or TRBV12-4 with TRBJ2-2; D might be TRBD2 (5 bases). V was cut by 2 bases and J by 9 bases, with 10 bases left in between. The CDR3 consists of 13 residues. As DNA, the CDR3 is TGTGCCAGCAGTTTATCGGGGATGAGGGAGCTGTTTTTT. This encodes CASSLSGMRELFF.

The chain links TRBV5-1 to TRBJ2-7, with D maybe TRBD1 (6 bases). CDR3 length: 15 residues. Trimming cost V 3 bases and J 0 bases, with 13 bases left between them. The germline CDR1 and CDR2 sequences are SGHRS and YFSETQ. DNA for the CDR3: TGCGCCAGCAGCTCACCCCCGGACAGCTCCTACGAGCAGTACTTC. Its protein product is CASSSPPDSSYEQYF.

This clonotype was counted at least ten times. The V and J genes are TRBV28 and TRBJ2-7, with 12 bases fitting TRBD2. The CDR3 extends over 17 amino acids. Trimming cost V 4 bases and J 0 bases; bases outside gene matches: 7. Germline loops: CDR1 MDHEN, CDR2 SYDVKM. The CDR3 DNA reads TGTGCCAGCAGTTCCCCGGGGACTAGCGGGTACTCCTACGAGCAGTACTTC. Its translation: CASSSPGTSGYSYEQYF.

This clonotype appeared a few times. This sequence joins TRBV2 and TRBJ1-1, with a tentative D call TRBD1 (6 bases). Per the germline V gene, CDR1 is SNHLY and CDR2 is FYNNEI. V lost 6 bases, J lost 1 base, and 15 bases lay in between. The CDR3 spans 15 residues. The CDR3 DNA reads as TGTGCCAGCAGCCTGCGGGGGCTGCAGAACACTGAAGCTTTCTTT. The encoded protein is CASSLRGLQNTEAFF.

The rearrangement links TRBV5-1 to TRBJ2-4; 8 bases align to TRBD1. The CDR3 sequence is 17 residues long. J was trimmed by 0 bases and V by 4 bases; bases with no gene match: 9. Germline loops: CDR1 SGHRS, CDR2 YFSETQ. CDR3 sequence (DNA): TGCGCCAGCAGCCGAAACCCCAGGGGGCAAGCCAAAAACATTCAGTACTTC. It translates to CASSRNPRGQAKNIQYF.

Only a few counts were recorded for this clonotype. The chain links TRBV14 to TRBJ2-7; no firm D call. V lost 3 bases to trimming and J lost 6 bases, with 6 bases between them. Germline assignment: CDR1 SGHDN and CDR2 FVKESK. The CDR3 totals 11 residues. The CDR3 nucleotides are TGTGCCAGCAGCCACGCGACCGAGCAGTACTTC. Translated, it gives CASSHATEQYF.

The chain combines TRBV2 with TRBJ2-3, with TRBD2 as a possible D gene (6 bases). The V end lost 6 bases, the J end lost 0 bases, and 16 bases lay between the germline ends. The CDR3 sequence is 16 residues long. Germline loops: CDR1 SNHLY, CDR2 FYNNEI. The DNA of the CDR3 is TGTGCCAGCAGGGGCTTTGGCGGGACTAGCACAGATACGCAGTATTTT. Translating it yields CASRGFGGTSTDTQYF.

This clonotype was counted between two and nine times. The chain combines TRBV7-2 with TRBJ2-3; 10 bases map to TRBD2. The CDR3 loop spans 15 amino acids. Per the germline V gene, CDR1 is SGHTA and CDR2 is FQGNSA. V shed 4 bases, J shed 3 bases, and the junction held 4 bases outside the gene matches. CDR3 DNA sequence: TGTGCCAGCAGCTCCACTAGCGGGATTACAGATACGCAGTATTTT. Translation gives CASSSTSGITDTQYF.

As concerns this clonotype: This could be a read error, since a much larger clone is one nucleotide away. The CDR3 nucleotides read TGTGCCAGCAGCCAGGAAGGGGGGGGACCTAGCACAGATACGCAGTATTTT. This translates into CASSQEGGGPSTDTQYF. The rearrangement joins TRBV6-2 or TRBV6-3 to TRBJ2-3, with a weak D call TRBD2 (7 bases). V lost 6 bases and J 0 bases, leaving 19 bases between the germline ends. CDR1 and CDR2 from the germline V gene are MNHEY and SVGEGT. This CDR3 is 17 amino acids long.

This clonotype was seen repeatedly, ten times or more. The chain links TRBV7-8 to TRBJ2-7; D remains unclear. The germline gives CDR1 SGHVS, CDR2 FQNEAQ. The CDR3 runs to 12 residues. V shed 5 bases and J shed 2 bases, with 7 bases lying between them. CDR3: CASSAPPYEQYF. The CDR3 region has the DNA TGTGCCAGCAGCGCACCCCCCTACGAGCAGTACTTC.

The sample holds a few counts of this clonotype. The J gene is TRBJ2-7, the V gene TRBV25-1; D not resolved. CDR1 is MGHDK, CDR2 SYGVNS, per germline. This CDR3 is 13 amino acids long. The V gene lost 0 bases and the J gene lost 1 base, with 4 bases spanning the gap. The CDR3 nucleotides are TGTGCCAGCAGTGAATATATTTCCTACGAGCAGTACTTC. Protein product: CASSEYISYEQYF.

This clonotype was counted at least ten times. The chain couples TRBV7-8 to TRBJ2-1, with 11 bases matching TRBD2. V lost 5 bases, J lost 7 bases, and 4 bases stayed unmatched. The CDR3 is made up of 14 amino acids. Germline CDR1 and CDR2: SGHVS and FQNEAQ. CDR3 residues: CASSQGLAENEQFF. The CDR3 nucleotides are TGTGCCAGCAGCCAGGGACTAGCGGAGAATGAGCAGTTCTTC. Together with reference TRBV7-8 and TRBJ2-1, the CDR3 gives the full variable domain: GAGVSQSPRYKVAKRGQDVALRCDPISGHVSLFWYQQALGQGPEFLTYFQNEAQLDKSGLPSDRFFAERPEGSVSTLKIQRTQQEDSAVYLCASSQGLAENEQFFGPGTRLTVL.

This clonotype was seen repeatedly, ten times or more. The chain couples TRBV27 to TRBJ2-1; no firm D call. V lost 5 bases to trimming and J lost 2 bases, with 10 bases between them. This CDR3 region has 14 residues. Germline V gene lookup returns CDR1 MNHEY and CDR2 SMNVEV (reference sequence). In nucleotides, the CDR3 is TGTGCCAGCAGTCCCCGGGCCCCCTACAATGAGCAGTTCTTC. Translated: CASSPRAPYNEQFF.

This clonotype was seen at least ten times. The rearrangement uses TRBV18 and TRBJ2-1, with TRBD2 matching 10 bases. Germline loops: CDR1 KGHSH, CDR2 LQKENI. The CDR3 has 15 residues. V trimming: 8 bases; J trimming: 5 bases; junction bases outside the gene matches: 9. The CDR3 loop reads CASLSLSGRDNEQFF. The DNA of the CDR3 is TGTGCCAGCCTCTCTCTCAGCGGGAGGGACAATGAGCAGTTCTTC.

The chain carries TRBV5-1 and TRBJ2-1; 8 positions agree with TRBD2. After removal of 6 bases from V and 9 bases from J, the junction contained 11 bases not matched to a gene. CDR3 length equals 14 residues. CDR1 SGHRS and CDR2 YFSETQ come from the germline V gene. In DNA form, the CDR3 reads TGCGCCAGCAAGTTTAGCGGGGCTTCGTTTGAGCAGTTCTTC. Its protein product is CASKFSGASFEQFF. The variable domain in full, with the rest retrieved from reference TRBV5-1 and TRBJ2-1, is KAGVTQTPRYLIKTRGQQVTLSCSPISGHRSVSWYQQTPGQGLQFLFEYFSETQRNKGNFPGRFSGRQFSNSRSEMNVSTLELGDSALYLCASKFSGASFEQFFGPGTRLTVL.

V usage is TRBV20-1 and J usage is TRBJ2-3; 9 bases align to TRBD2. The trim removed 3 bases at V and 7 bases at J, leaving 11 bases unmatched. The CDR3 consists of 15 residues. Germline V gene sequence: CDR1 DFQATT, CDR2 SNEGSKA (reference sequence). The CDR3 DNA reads TGCAGTGCTAGGTGGGCGGGAGGGCGAGAGAATACGCAGTATTTT. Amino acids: CSARWAGGRENTQYF.

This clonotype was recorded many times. The CDR3 here is CASGRVYGVDEQYF. The CDR3 bases are TGTGCCAGCGGCCGTGTGTATGGGGTCGACGAGCAGTACTTC. The genes are TRBV3-1 and TRBJ2-7; no reliable D call. The germline V and J ends were trimmed by 8 bases and 5 bases, with 19 bases remaining between them. Germline V gene lookup returns CDR1 LGHDT and CDR2 YNNKEL (reference sequence). CDR3 length: 14 amino acids.

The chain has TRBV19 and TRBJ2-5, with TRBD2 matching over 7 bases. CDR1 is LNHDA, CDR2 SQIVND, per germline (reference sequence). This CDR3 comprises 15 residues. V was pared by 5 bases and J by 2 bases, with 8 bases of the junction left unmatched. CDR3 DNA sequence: TGTGCCAGTAGTGTGGGCGGGAGAGGGCAAGAGACCCAGTACTTC. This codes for CASSVGGRGQETQYF.